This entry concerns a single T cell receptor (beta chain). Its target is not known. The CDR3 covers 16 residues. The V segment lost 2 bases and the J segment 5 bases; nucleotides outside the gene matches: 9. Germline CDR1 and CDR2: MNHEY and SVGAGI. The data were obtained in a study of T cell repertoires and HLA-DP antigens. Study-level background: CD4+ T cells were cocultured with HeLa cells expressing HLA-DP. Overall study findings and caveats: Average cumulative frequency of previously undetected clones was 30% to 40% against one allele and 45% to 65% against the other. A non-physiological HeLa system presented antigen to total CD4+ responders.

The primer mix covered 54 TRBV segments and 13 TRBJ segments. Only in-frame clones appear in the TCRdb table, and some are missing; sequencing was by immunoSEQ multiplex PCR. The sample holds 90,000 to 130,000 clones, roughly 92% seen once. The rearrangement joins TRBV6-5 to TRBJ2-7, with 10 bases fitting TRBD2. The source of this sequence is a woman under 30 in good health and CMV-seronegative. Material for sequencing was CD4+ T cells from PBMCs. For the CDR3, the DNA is TGTGCCAGCAGTTACGAGGTAGCGGGAGGTCCCCACGAGCAGTACTTC. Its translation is CASSYEVAGGPHEQYF.